Detailed here is one T cell receptor beta chain. Trimming left V 0 bases short and J 8 bases short, with 13 bases between. The CDR3 totals 15 residues. Germline V gene lookup returns CDR1 MNHEY and CDR2 SVGAGI. Original methodology: Amplification of reference gene primers provided the estimated nucleated cell counts. Measured with immunoSEQ multiplex PCR; TCRdb has only the in-frame clones, and not every one. V and J calls and clone size are as listed in that table; D and trimming were resolved from the DNA. The table records 130,000 to 150,000 clones, roughly three quarters of them present only once. The data are from a study of blood T cell repertoires in COVID-19. The wider study: Collection of acute and convalescent COVID-19 samples took place in the United States, Italy and Spain. T cells, B-cell-depleted T cells, or PBMCs supplied cDNA or gDNA.

V gene TRBV6-5 combines with J gene TRBJ1-4; tentatively, D is TRBD1 (6 bases). Sequencing input: peripheral blood. The receptor was isolated from a man in his forties or fifties with active or convalescent COVID-19. CDR3 coding DNA: TGTGCCAGCAGTTACTCCCGGGGGGGCGGAGAAAAACTGTTTTTT. The encoded protein is CASSYSRGGGEKLFF.